Below, 21 T cell receptor beta chains from the same sample are listed, as sequenced in a study of T cells after yellow fever vaccination. MiXCR, run by TCRdb on the 5' RACE reads, gives a single entry per CDR3 protein. In the table there are 450,000 to 650,000 distinct CDR3 sequences, 20% to 25% of which are singletons. This specimen consisted of PBMCs, obtained 21 days after the first yellow fever vaccination. The receptors shown here come from a young man who received the YFV17D yellow fever vaccine.

The chain links TRBV7-6 to TRBJ1-2; D unclear. The CDR3 spans 14 residues. Germline V CDR1 and CDR2: SGHVS, FNYEAQ. Trimming pared 5 bases from V and 3 bases from J, leaving 13 bases between. The CDR3 DNA is TGTGCCAGCAGCCCCGCCGGCACCTACTATGGCTACACCTTC. Its translation is CASSPAGTYYGYTF.

Only a few counts were recorded for this clonotype. This chain links TRBV18 with TRBJ2-1, with D perhaps assigned TRBD1 or TRBD2 (7 bases each). Germline CDR1 KGHSH, CDR2 LQKENI. This CDR3 spans 15 amino acids. V dropped 2 bases and J dropped 5 bases, with 13 bases sitting between them. CDR3 protein: CASSPSQGGDNEQFF. CDR3 sequence (DNA): TGTGCCAGCTCACCAAGCCAGGGGGGGGACAATGAGCAGTTCTTC.

The V call is TRBV4-1, the J call TRBJ2-7; 7 nucleotides line up with TRBD1. The trim removed 3 bases at V and 3 bases at J, leaving 5 bases unmatched. Germline CDR1 is MGHRA and CDR2 is YSYEKL. The CDR3 is 14 residues long. The CDR3 bases are TGCGCCAGCAGCCAGGAACAGGGGATCTACGAGCAGTACGTC. It codes for CASSQEQGIYEQYV.

The V call is TRBV6-2 or TRBV6-3, the J call TRBJ2-3, with D perhaps given as TRBD1 or TRBD2 (5 bases each). Looked up from germline, CDR1 is MNHEY and CDR2 is SVGEGT. CDR3 length: 16 amino acids. Trimming removed 7 bases from V and 1 base from J, with 18 bases in between. The CDR3 here is CASIHRGPYGTDTQYF. In nucleotides, the CDR3 is TGTGCCAGCATTCACCGGGGACCGTACGGCACAGATACGCAGTATTTT.

This clonotype was seen a handful of times. This chain uses TRBV7-2 with TRBJ2-5; perhaps TRBD1 as D (6 bases). This CDR3 comprises 17 residues. Trimming left V 2 bases short and J 2 bases short, with 18 bases between. In germline, CDR1 is SGHTA, CDR2 FQGNSA. The CDR3: CASSLWEPGQIQETQYF. The CDR3 DNA reads TGTGCCAGCAGCTTATGGGAACCAGGACAGATTCAAGAGACCCAGTACTTC.

This chain uses TRBV16 with TRBJ1-2; no reliable D call. Trimming removed 0 bases at V and 6 bases at J, with 14 bases between. This CDR3 is 15 amino acids long. Looked up from germline, CDR1 is KGHSY and CDR2 is FQNENV. CDR3 bases: TGTGCCAGCAGCCAATCAGCCGGTGGGTCAAATGGCTACACCTTC. It encodes CASSQSAGGSNGYTF.

This clonotype was seen a handful of times. The gene calls are TRBV14 and TRBJ2-7; possibly TRBD2 for D (6 bases). The V end was cut by 4 bases, the J end by 2 bases, with 15 bases between. Germline V gene sequence: CDR1 SGHDN, CDR2 FVKESK. The CDR3 runs to 15 residues. CDR3 residues: CASSLTGEVTYEQYF. In DNA, the CDR3 is TGTGCCAGCAGCCTTACGGGGGAGGTAACCTACGAGCAGTACTTC.

This clonotype was detected only a few times. The J gene is TRBJ2-5, the V gene TRBV5-5; possible D gene TRBD1, 5 bases. V dropped 4 bases and J dropped 1 base, with 14 bases sitting between them. The CDR3 consists of 15 residues. The V gene's germline CDR1 is SGHKS and CDR2 YYEKEE (reference sequence). In DNA form, the CDR3 reads TGTGCCAGCAGCCGTAGGACACTAACCCAAGAGACCCAGTACTTC. Translated, it gives CASSRRTLTQETQYF.

This clonotype has ten or more counts. The chain carries TRBV4-1 and TRBJ1-5, with 7 positions matching TRBD1. Germline CDR1 is MGHRA and CDR2 is YSYEKL. The CDR3 is made up of 16 amino acids. Trimming cost V 5 bases and J 5 bases; bases outside gene matches: 12. The CDR3 nucleotides are TGCGCCAGCAGCTTACGACAGGGCAGGGGGTATCAGCCCCAGCATTTT. Translation: CASSLRQGRGYQPQHF.

This clonotype occurred a few times. The chain carries TRBV10-3 and TRBJ1-1, with D perhaps TRBD1 (6 bases). This CDR3 spans 15 amino acids. The germline gives CDR1 ENHRY, CDR2 SYGVKD. Trimming took off 4 bases at V and 2 bases at J, with 14 bases between the two ends. CDR3 loop: CAISVSGGGNTEAFF. The CDR3 coding sequence is TGTGCCATCAGTGTCTCGGGGGGCGGAAACACTGAAGCTTTCTTT.

This clonotype was counted a few times. The CDR3 protein is CASSDSSQETQYF. The CDR3 coding sequence is TGTGCCAGTAGTGACAGCAGCCAAGAGACCCAGTACTTC. V gene TRBV7-6 combines with J gene TRBJ2-5; the D gene is possibly TRBD1 (5 bases). Germline CDR1 SGHVS, CDR2 FNYEAQ. The ends were cut back, 9 bases at V and 1 base at J, with 12 bases in the middle. The CDR3 loop spans 13 amino acids.

The sample holds a few counts of this clonotype. This rearrangement joins TRBV9 to TRBJ2-5; 8 nucleotides align to TRBD2. V shed 0 bases, J shed 1 base, and the junction held 5 bases outside the gene matches. The CDR3 contains 16 residues. Germline CDR1 is SGDLS and CDR2 is YYNGEE. The CDR3 loop is CASSVAALAGQETQYF. The CDR3 DNA follows: TGTGCCAGCAGCGTAGCTGCCCTAGCGGGCCAAGAGACCCAGTACTTC.

The chain combines TRBV7-8 with TRBJ1-6, with TRBD1 identical over 9 bases. V was clipped by 5 bases and J by 6 bases; unmatched bases: 2. This CDR3 is 14 amino acids long. Germline V gives CDR1 SGHVS, CDR2 FQNEAQ. This CDR3 is CASSGTGFNSPLHF. CDR3 in DNA: TGTGCCAGCAGCGGGACAGGGTTTAATTCACCCCTCCACTTT.

The chain carries TRBV7-2 and TRBJ1-1; 7 bases are shared with TRBD1. The germline V gene has CDR1 SGHTA and CDR2 FQGNSA. Germline trimming cut 5 bases from V and 0 bases from J; bases unmatched to any gene: 9. The CDR3 runs 16 residues. The CDR3 is CASSERQGSMNTEAFF. The CDR3 nucleotides read TGTGCCAGCAGCGAGAGACAGGGCTCCATGAACACTGAAGCTTTCTTT.

This chain connects TRBV2 to TRBJ1-2; D is undetermined. The CDR3 runs 13 residues. Germline CDR1 is SNHLY and CDR2 is FYNNEI. The germline V and J ends were trimmed by 8 bases and 8 bases, with 18 bases remaining between them. The CDR3 spells CASSKEPLWGYTF. CDR3 bases: TGTGCCAGCTCAAAGGAACCTCTATGGGGCTACACCTTC.

The rearrangement joins TRBV20-1 to TRBJ2-7, with a weak D call TRBD2 (6 bases). The CDR3 contains 14 residues. Germline loops: CDR1 DFQATT, CDR2 SNEGSKA (reference sequence). Trimming took off 4 bases at V and 7 bases at J, with 20 bases between the two ends. The CDR3 region is CSAIVGGPEGEQYF. The CDR3 region has the DNA TGCAGTGCTATCGTCGGGGGACCGGAGGGAGAGCAGTACTTC.

The CDR3 nucleotides read TGTGCCAGCAGTGAACAAGAGGGTCCCCAAGAGACCCAGTACTTC. Translated: CASSEQEGPQETQYF. The V call is TRBV2, the J call TRBJ2-5; a weak D match, TRBD2 (5 bases). With 2 bases removed from V and 1 base from J, the gap between germline ends came to 11 bases. This CDR3 contains 15 residues. Germline loops: CDR1 SNHLY, CDR2 FYNNEI. Using reference TRBV2 and TRBJ2-5 for the parts outside the CDR3, the full variable domain is EPEVTQTPSHQVTQMGQEVILRCVPISNHLYFYWYRQILGQKVEFLVSFYNNEISEKSEIFDDQFSVERPDGSNFTLKIRSTKLEDSAMYFCASSEQEGPQETQYFGPGTRLLVL.

The chain links TRBV20-1 to TRBJ2-7; TRBD1 agrees at 9 bases. The CDR3 covers 14 residues. From germline, CDR1 is DFQATT and CDR2 SNEGSKA (reference sequence). Losses at the gene ends were 6 bases for V and 0 bases for J; bases not matched to a gene: 6. The DNA of the CDR3 is TGCAGTGCCTACCGGGACAGGGTCTCCTACGAGCAGTACTTC. This sequence encodes CSAYRDRVSYEQYF.

This clonotype was counted many times. The chain's CDR3 is CASSSSGGAFYIQYF. CDR3 coding DNA: TGTGCCAGCAGCTCTAGCGGGGGGGCCTTTTACATTCAGTACTTC. This chain joins TRBV7-2 and TRBJ2-4, with 12 bases aligning to TRBD2. Per the germline V gene, CDR1 is SGHTA and CDR2 is FQGNSA. This CDR3 spans 15 amino acids. V dropped 4 bases and J dropped 8; count of bases not matched to a gene: 6.

The sample holds many counts of this clonotype. This chain connects TRBV4-3 to TRBJ2-5, with 8 bases aligning to TRBD1. Germline lookup yields CDR1 LGHNA and CDR2 YSLEER. The V gene end was trimmed by 2 bases and the J gene end by 4 bases; junction bases not matched to a gene: 9. The CDR3 is 16 amino acids. CDR3 protein: CASSQYRQGLGETQYF. DNA for the CDR3: TGCGCCAGCAGCCAATATCGACAGGGGCTAGGAGAGACCCAGTACTTC.

The chain combines TRBV29-1 with TRBJ2-3, with 7 bases that match TRBD2. Germline V gene data show CDR1 as SQVTM and CDR2 as ANQGSEA. This CDR3 is built from 14 residues. V was pared by 4 bases and J by 0 bases, with 4 bases of the junction left unmatched. This CDR3 is CSVGFGGSTDTQYF. The CDR3 DNA sequence: TGCAGCGTTGGTTTCGGGGGGAGCACAGATACGCAGTATTTT.